This T cell receptor beta chain was sequenced during a study of memory CD4+ T cells and cytomegalovirus serostatus. Findings and limits, study-wide: Repertoires predicted CMV serostatus with median bootstrapped AUC of around 0.96. About 40% of the roughly 150 known CMV-associated TCRbeta sequences appeared in CD4+ memory.

For this clone: Its matching antigen is unknown.

Germline CDR1 reads LNHDA; CDR2 reads SQIVND (reference sequence). With V trimmed by 6 bases and J by 4 bases, 11 bases remained unmatched. The CDR3 is 16 amino acids. Single viable CD3+CD4+CD8-CD45RO+ cells were sorted as the memory CD4+ T cells. Donors' CMV status reflects serum IgG against pp150, pp28, p38, p52. Per the study methods: Out-of-frame sequences were removed, leaving 2,204,828 distinct TCRbeta sequences. The assay was immunoSEQ multiplex PCR, and TCRdb's table has in-frame clones only and misses some. The V and J calls and clone size are taken from that table; D and trimming were inferred from the DNA. The sample records about 50,000 clones, more than 60% being singletons.

The sequence derives from an adult in good health and CMV-seronegative. The rearrangement uses TRBV19 and TRBJ2-2; 7 positions agree with TRBD1. Sequences were obtained from memory CD4+ T cells from blood. CDR3 sequence reads: CASSGSRQGSTGELFF. In DNA form, the CDR3 reads TGTGCCAGTAGCGGATCCCGACAGGGTAGCACCGGGGAGCTGTTTTTT.